This T cell receptor beta chain derives from a study of TIL therapy for anti-PD-1-resistant metastatic lung cancer. There are 16 residues in the CDR3. Per germline, CDR1 MNHEY and CDR2 SVGEGT. Deletions cut 6 bases from V and 7 bases from J, with 21 bases between. Time point described: pre-treatment sample, taken before nivolumab and TIL therapy. Sequencing used immunoSEQ v3. Method: immunoSEQ multiplex PCR; TCRdb's copy keeps in-frame clones and lacks some. The table lists under 60,000 clones, 65% to 90% of them singletons. Material: blood, obtained at baseline. The J gene is TRBJ1-4, the V gene TRBV6-2 or TRBV6-3; TRBD1 might be the D (5 bases). This clonotype was obtained from a person aged 25-85 years with non-small cell lung cancer. The CDR3 nucleotides are TGTGCCAGCAGCCTCCGAGGGAGTCCGAGGGGTGAAAAACTGTTTTTT. It translates to CASSLRGSPRGEKLFF.